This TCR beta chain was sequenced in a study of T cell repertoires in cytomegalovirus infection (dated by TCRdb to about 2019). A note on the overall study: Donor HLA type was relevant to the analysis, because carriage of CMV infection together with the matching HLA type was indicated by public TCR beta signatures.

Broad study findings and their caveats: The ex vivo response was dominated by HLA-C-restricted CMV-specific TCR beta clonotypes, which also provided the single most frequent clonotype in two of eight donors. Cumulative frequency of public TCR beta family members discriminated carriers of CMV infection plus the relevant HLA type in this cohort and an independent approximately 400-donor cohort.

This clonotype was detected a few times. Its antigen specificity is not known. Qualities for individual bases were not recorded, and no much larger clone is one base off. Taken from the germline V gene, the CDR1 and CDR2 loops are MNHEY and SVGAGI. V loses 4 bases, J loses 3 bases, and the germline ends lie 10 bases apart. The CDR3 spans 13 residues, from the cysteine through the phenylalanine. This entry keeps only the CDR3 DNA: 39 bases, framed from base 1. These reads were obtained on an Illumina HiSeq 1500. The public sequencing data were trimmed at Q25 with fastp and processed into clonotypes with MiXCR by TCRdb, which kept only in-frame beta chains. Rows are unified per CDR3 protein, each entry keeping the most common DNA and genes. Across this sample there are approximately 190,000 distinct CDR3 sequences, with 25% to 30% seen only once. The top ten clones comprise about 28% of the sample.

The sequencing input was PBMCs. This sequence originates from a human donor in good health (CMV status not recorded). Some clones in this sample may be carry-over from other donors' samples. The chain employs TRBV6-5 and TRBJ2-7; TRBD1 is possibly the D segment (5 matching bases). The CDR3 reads CASSSDRNYEQYF. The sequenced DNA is TGTGCCAGCAGTTCCGACAGAAACTACGAGCAGTACTTC.